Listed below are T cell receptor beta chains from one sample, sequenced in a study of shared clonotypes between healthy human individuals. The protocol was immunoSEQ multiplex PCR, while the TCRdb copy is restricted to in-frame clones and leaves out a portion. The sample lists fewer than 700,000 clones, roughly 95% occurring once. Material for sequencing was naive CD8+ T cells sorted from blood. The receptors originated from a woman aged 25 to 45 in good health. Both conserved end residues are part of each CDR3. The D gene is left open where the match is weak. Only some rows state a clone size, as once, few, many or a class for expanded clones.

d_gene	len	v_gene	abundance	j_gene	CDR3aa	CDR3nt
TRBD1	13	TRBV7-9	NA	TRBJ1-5	CASSVGQYQPQHF	TGTGCCAGCAGCGTGGGACAGTATCAGCCCCAGCATTTT
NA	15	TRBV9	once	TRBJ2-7	CASSVGADPNYEQYF	TGTGCCAGCAGCGTAGGAGCGGACCCGAACTACGAGCAGTACTTC
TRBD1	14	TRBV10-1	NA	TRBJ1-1	CASSRDREYAEAFF	TGCGCCAGCAGTCGAGACAGGGAATACGCTGAAGCTTTCTTT
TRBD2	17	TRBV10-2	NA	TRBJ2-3	CASSATGTSGEEDTQYF	TGCGCCAGCAGTGCGACCGGGACTAGCGGGGAAGAAGATACGCAGTATTTT
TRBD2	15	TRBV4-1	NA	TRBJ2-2	CASSESGSRTGELFF	TGCGCCAGCAGCGAAAGCGGGAGCCGGACCGGGGAGCTGTTTTTT
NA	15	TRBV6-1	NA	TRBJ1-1	CASSEAYNMNTEAFF	TGTGCCAGCAGTGAAGCTTACAACATGAACACTGAAGCTTTCTTT
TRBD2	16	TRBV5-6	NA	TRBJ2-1	CASSLEWTSRMDEQFF	TGTGCCAGCAGCTTGGAATGGACTAGTCGTATGGATGAGCAGTTCTTC
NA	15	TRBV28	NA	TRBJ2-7	CASSSLFAYDYEQYF	TGTGCCAGCAGTTCCCTCTTTGCGTACGATTACGAGCAGTACTTC
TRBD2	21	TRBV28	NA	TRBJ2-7	CASWGPSETLPPGLAPYEQYF	TGTGCCAGCTGGGGACCCAGCGAAACCTTACCCCCGGGACTAGCCCCCTACGAGCAGTACTTC
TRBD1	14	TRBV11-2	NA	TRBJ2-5	CASSFDRDQETQYF	TGTGCCAGCAGCTTCGACAGGGACCAAGAGACCCAGTACTTC
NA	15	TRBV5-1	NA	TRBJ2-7	CASSLYQGVSYEQYF	TGCGCCAGCAGCTTGTACCAGGGTGTCTCCTACGAGCAGTACTTC
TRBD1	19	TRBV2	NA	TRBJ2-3	CASSEVATGILGSTDTQYF	TGTGCCAGCAGTGAGGTTGCGACAGGGATATTAGGTAGCACAGATACGCAGTATTTT
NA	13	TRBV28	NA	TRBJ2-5	CASSLGFEETQYF	TGTGCCAGCAGTTTAGGCTTCGAGGAGACCCAGTACTTC
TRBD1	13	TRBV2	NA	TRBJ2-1	CASSEAQGPEQFF	TGTGCCAGCAGTGAAGCACAGGGGCCGGAGCAGTTCTTC
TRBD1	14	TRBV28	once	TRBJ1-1	CASSIQGASGEAFF	TGTGCCAGCAGTATACAGGGGGCTTCGGGTGAAGCTTTCTTT
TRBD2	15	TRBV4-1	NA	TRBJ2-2	CASSQTSGSPGELFF	TGCGCCAGCAGCCAGACTAGCGGGAGCCCCGGGGAGCTGTTTTTT
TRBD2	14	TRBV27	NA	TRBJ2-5	CASSRLAGVETQYF	TGTGCCAGCAGCCGTTTAGCGGGAGTTGAGACCCAGTACTTC
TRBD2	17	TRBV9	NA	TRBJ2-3	CASSPRLAGGFTDTQYF	TGTGCCAGCAGCCCAAGACTAGCGGGAGGGTTTACAGATACGCAGTATTTT
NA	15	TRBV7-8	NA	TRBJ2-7	CASSFVRRGEAEQYF	TGTGCCAGCAGCTTCGTTCGGCGGGGCGAGGCCGAGCAGTACTTC
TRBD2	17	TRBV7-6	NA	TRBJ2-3	CASSIGTSGTRTDTQYF	TGTGCCAGCAGCATCGGGACTAGCGGGACTCGCACAGATACGCAGTATTTT